The clone carrying this T cell receptor (beta chain) was found once. Its antigen remains unknown. The sample comes from a study of OX40 agonist ivuxolimab in advanced cancers. Study-level background: Dose-escalation patients' cancers were hepatocellular carcinoma, melanoma, renal cell or head and neck cancer. Of the participants, approximately 40% had some prior anti-PD-1, anti-PD-L1 or anti-CTLA-4 therapy, which was allowed.

The germline CDR1 and CDR2 sequences are SGHDN and FVKESK. After removal of 3 bases from V and 11 bases from J, the junction contained 8 bases not matched to a gene. This CDR3 has 13 residues. Overall study findings and caveats: Expansion of clones was among the lowest in partial responders at 0.1-3.0 mg/kg. Specificity for antigen went undetermined in the expanded peripheral T cells.

Assay used: immunoSEQ multiplex PCR; TCRdb lists only in-frame clones, some missing. The sample records tens of thousands of clones, 84% being singletons. Sequenced material: CD4+ or CD8+ T cells sorted from blood, taken in a trial of the OX40 agonist ivuxolimab. The chain uses TRBV14 and TRBJ2-5; TRBD2 agrees at 8 bases. The TCR was taken from an adult with an advanced solid tumor such as melanoma, head and neck, liver or kidney cancer. For the CDR3, the DNA is TGTGCCAGCAGCCAGACTAGCGTTGGTGAGCAGTACTTC. Protein product: CASSQTSVGEQYF.